This T cell receptor beta chain is from a study of OX40 agonist ivuxolimab in advanced cancers. Study-level information: Ivuxolimab is an agonistic anti-OX40 (CD134) antibody, and patients were treated with it. People who had prior anti-PD-1, anti-PD-L1 or anti-CTLA-4 therapy could take part, and under 45% had some. Findings of the study overall: Some nonresponders also had low normalized T-cell clonal expansion.

Clones were sequenced by immunoSEQ multiplex PCR, and TCRdb holds only the in-frame ones, with some missing. This table has about 67,000 clones, over 80% appearing once. On this clone itself: Its antigen is unknown. The same CDR3 is also encoded by other DNA sequences in this sample.

This CDR3 has 13 residues. The V gene lost 2 bases and the J gene lost 5 bases, with 7 bases spanning the gap. Per the germline V gene, CDR1 is KGHSH and CDR2 is LQKENI. The rearrangement joins TRBV18 to TRBJ1-5, with unresolved D. Material: CD4+ or CD8+ T cells sorted from blood, obtained in a trial of the OX40 agonist ivuxolimab. The TCR originated in an adult with an advanced solid tumor such as melanoma, head and neck, liver or kidney cancer. For the CDR3, the DNA is TGTGCCAGCTCACCAACTGGGGATCAGCCCCAGCATTTT. Amino acids: CASSPTGDQPQHF.